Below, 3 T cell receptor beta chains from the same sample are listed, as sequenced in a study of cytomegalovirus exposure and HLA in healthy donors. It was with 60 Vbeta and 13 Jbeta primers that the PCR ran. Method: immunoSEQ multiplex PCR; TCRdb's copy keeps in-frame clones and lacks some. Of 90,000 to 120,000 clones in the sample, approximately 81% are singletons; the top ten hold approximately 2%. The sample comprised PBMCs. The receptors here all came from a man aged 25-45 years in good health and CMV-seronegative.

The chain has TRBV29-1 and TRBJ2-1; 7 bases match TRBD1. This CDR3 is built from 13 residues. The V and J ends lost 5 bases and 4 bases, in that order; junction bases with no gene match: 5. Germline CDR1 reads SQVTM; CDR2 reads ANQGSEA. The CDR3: CSVRRGLYNEQFF. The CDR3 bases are TGCAGCGTTCGAAGGGGGCTGTACAATGAGCAGTTCTTC.

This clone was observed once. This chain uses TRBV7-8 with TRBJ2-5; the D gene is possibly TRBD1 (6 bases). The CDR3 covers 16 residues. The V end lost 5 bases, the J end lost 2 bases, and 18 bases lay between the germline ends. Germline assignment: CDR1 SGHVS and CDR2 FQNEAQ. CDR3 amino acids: CASSTDRDTNQETQYF. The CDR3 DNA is TGTGCCAGCAGCACAGACCGGGACACCAATCAAGAGACCCAGTACTTC. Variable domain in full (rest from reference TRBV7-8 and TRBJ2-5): GAGVSQSPRYKVAKRGQDVALRCDPISGHVSLFWYQQALGQGPEFLTYFQNEAQLDKSGLPSDRFFAERPEGSVSTLKIQRTQQEDSAVYLCASSTDRDTNQETQYFGPGTRLLVL.

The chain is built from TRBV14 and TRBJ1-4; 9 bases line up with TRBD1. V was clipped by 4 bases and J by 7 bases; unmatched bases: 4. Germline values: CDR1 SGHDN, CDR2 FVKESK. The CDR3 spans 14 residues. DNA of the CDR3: TGTGCCAGCAGCCGGGACAGGGAGGGTGAAAAACTGTTTTTT. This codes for CASSRDREGEKLFF.